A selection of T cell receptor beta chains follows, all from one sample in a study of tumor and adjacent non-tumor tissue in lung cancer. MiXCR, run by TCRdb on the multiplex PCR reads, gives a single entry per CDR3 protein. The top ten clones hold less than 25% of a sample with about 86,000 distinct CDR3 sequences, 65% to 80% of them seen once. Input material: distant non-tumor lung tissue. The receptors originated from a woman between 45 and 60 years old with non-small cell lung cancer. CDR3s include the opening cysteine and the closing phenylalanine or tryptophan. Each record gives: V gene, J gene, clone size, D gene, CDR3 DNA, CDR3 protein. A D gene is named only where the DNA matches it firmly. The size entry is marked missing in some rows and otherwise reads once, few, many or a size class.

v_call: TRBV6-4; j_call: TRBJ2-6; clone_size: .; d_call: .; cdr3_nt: TGTGGCAGCAGTGACTCACTATCTGGGGCCAACGTCCTGAATTTC; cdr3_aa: CGSSDSLSGANVLNF
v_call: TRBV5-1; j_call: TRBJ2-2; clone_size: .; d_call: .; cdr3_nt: TGCACCAGCAGCTTGGTTCCCATGGAGGGGGCGAACACCGGGGAGCTGTTTTTC; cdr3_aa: CTSSLVPMEGANTGELFF
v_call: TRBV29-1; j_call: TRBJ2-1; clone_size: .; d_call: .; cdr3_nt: TGCAGCATTATACTAATAGAGGGTGAGCAGTTTTTC; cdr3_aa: CSIILIEGEQFF
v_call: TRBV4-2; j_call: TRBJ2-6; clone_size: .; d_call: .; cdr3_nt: TGTGCCAGCAGCCTCAGTCGCTCTGGGGCCAACTCCCTGACTTTC; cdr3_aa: CASSLSRSGANSLTF
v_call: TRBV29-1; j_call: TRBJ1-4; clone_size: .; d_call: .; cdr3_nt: TGCAGAGTTGACGCCACTGGGCAGGGCCGTGAAAAAATGTTTTTT; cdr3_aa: CRVDATGQGREKMFF
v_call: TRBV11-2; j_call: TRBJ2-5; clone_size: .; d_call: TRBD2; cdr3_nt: TGTGCCAGCAGCTTAGGGACTAGCGGGAAAGAGACACGGTACTTC; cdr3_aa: CASSLGTSGKETRYF
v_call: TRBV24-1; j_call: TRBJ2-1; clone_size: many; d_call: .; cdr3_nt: TGTGCCACCAGTTATACCTCCTACAATGAGCAGTTCTTC; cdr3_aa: CATSYTSYNEQFF
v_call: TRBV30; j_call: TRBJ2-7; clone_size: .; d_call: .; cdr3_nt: TGTGCTTGGAGTGTAGCCTACGAGCAGTGCTTC; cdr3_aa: CAWSVAYEQCF
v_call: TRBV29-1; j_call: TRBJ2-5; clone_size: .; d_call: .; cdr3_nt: TGCAGCGCTGAGTCAGGGTCGGTGTCGGAGACCCAGTGCTTC; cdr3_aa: CSAESGSVSETQCF
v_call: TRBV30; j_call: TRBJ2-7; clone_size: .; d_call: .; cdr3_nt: TGTGCCTGGACTGCCCCTATAACAGGTTGGGACTACGAGCAGTACTTC; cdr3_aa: CAWTAPITGWDYEQYF
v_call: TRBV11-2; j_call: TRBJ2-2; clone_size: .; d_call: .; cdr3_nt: TGTGACAGCAGTGGAGTCACCGGGGAGCTGTTTTTT; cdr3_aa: CDSSGVTGELFF
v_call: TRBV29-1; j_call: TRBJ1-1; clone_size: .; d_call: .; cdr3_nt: TGCAGCATAGCCCACGGGGACTACACTGAAACTTTCTTT; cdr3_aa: CSIAHGDYTETFF
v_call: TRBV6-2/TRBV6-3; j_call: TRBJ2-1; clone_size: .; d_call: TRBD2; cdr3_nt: TGTGCAAGCAGCCCCGGACTAGCGAGTGCAAATGAGCAGTTCTTC; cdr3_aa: CASSPGLASANEQFF
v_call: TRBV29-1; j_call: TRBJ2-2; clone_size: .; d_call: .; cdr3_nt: TGCAGCGTTGAGGATGAAGGAACTAGTGGGAGTTTTACCGGGGAGCTGTTTTTT; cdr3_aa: CSVEDEGTSGSFTGELFF
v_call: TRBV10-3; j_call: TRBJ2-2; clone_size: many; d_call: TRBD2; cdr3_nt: TGTGCCATCAGTGTACTAGCGGCGAACACCGGGGAGCTGTTTTTT; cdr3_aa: CAISVLAANTGELFF
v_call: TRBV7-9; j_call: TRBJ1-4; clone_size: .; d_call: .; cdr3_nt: TGTGCCAGCAGCTTAATCGGGATTAATGAAAAACTGTTTTTT; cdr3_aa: CASSLIGINEKLFF
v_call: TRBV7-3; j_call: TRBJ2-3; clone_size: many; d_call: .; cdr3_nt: TGTGCCAGCAGCTTACCGAGGGAGGAGCGGCCCACAGATACGCAGTATTTT; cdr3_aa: CASSLPREERPTDTQYF
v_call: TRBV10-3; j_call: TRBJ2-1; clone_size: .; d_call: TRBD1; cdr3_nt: TGTGCCATCACTTGGGGACAGGGGTTAGACAATGAGCACTTCTTC; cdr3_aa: CAITWGQGLDNEHFF
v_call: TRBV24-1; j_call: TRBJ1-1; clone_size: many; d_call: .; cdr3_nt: TGTGCCACCAGTGATTTGGAGAACACTGAAGCTTTCTTT; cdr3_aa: CATSDLENTEAFF
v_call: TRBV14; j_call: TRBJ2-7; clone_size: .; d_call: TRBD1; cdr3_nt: TGTGCCGGCAGCCACGGGACAGGGGTGCCCTACGAGCAGTACTTC; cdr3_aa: CAGSHGTGVPYEQYF
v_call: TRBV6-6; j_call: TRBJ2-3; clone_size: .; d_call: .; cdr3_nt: TGCTCCAGCAGTTACAACACAGATACGCAGTATTTT; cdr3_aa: CSSSYNTDTQYF
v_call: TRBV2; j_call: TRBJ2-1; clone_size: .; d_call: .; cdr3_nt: TGTGTCAGCAGTTCCAGCTGGAGGGCGGAGCAGTTCTTC; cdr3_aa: CVSSSSWRAEQFF
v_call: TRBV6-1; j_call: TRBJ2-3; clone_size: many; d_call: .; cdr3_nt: TGTGCCAGCGATCTGGGGAACACAGATACGCAGTATTTT; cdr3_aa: CASDLGNTDTQYF
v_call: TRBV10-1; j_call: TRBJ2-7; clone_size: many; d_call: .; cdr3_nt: TGCGCCAGCAGTAAATCACACTCCTACGAGCAGTACTTC; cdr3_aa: CASSKSHSYEQYF
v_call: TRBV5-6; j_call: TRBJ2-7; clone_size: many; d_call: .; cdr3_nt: TGTGCCAGCAGCCCCTCCGTGGGGCTAGGCGTCTACGAGCAGTACTTC; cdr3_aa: CASSPSVGLGVYEQYF
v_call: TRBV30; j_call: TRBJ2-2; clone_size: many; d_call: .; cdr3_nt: TGTGCCTGGGGCCCGCCCAGGGAGAGCGGGGAGCTGTTTTTT; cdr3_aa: CAWGPPRESGELFF
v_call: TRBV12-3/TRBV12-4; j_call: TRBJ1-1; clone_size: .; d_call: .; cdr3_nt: TGTGCCAGGAGTCATTCCCCGGGATTGAACATGAACACTGAAGCTTTCTTT; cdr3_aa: CARSHSPGLNMNTEAFF
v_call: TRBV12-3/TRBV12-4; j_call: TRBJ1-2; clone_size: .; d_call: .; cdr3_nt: TGTTCCAGCAGCCACGGAGATGGGTCTGGCGGCTACACCTTC; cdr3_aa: CSSSHGDGSGGYTF
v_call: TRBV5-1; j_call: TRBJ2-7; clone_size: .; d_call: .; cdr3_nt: TGCGCCAACAGCTTGAGACGATACAGAATCTACGAGCAGTACTTC; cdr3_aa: CANSLRRYRIYEQYF
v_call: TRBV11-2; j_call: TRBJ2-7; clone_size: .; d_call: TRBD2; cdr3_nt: TGTGCTAGCAGCCCCCGGACTAGCGGGGGGACATTGTGGGAGCAGTACTTC; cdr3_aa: CASSPRTSGGTLWEQYF
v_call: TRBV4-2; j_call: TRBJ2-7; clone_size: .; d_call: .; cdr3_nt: TGTGCCAGCAGCCAAGAAACCACTAGTCTGTCCTCCTACGAGCAGTATTTC; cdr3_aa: CASSQETTSLSSYEQYF
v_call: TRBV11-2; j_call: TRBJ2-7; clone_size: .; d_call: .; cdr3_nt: TGTGCCGGCAGCTTAGGGGCTTACGAACAGTGCTTC; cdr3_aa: CAGSLGAYEQCF
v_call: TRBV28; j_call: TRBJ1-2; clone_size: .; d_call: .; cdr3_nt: TGTTCCAGCAGTTTAGCCACTAGGCAAGGTGGTTACACCTTC; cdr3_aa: CSSSLATRQGGYTF
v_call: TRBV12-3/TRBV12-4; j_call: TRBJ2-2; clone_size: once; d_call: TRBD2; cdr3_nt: TGTATCAGCGGAGCGGGGTACACCGGGGAGCTGTTTTTT; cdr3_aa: CISGAGYTGELFF
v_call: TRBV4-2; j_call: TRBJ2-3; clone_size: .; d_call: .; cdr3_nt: TGTGACAGCAGCCAAAACCTCACTGGCAATCAGCCCCAGTATTTT; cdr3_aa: CDSSQNLTGNQPQYF
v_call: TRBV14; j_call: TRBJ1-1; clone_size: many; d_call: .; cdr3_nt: TGTGCCAGCAGCCAAGATCCGAGGACAGAAGCTTTCTTT; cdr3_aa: CASSQDPRTEAFF
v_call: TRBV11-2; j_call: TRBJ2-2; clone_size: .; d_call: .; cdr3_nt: TGTGCCAGCAAGACTTCACTGGGACACGACGGGGAGCTGTTTTTT; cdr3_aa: CASKTSLGHDGELFF
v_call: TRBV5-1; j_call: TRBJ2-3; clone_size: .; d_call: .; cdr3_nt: TGCGCCAGCCGACTGGCTGGTCCAGATACGCAGTATTTT; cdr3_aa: CASRLAGPDTQYF
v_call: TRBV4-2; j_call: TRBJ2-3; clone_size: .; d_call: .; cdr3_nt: TGTATCAGCAGCAAGGGGACCGGGACCACCACAGATACGCAGTATTTT; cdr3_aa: CISSKGTGTTTDTQYF
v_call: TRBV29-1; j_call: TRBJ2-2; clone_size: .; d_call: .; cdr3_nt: TGTAGCGTTGAAGATGATGGAACTAGTGGGAATTTTCCCGGGGAGCTGTTTTTT; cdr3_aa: CSVEDDGTSGNFPGELFF
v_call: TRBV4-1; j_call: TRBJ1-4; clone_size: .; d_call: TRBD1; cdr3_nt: TGCGCAAACAGCCATGGACAGGGGAATGAAAAACTGTTTTTT; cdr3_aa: CANSHGQGNEKLFF
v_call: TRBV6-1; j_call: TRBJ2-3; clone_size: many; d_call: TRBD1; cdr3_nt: TGTGCCAGCAGTGGCACAGGGGGCCGTGGTACGCAGTATTTT; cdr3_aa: CASSGTGGRGTQYF
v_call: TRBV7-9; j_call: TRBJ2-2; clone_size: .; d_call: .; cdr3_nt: TGTGCCAGCAGCTCCGGGACCTTAAACACCGGGGGGCCGTTTTTT; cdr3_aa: CASSSGTLNTGGPFF
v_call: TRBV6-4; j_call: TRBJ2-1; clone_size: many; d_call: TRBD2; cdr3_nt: TGTGCCAGCAGCACTAGCGGGGAGGGTGAGCAGTTCTTC; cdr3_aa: CASSTSGEGEQFF
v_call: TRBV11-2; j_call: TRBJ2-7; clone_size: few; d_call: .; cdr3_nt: TGTGCCAGCAGCGCCTGGACAGAGCACACCTACGAGCAGTACTTC; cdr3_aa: CASSAWTEHTYEQYF
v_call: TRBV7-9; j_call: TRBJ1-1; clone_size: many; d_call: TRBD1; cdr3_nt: TGTGCCAGCAGCTCAGGGACAGGGGTGAACACTGAAGCTTTCTTT; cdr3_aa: CASSSGTGVNTEAFF
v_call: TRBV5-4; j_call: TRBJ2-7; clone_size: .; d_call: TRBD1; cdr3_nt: TGTGCCAGCAGCTCGACAGGGGGCAAGGGCGAGCAGTACTTC; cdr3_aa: CASSSTGGKGEQYF